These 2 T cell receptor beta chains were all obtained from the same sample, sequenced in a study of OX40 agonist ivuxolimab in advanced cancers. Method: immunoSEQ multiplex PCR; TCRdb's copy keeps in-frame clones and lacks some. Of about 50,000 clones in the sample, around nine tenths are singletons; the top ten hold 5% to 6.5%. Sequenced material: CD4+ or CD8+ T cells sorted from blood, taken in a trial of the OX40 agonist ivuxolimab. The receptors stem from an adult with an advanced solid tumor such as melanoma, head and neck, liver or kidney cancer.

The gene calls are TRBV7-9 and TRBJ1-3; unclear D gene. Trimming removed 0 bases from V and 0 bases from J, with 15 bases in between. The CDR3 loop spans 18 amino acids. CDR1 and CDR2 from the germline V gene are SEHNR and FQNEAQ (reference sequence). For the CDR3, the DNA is TGTGCCAGCAGCTTAGCGTATAGTGACTCCCCCTCTGGAAACACCATATATTTT. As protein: CASSLAYSDSPSGNTIYF.

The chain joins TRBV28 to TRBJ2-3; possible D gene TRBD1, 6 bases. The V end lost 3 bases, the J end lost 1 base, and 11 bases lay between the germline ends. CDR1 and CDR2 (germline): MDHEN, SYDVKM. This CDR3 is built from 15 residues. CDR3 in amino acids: CASSLYRVGTDTQYF. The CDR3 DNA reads TGTGCCAGCAGTTTGTACAGGGTTGGCACAGATACGCAGTATTTT.